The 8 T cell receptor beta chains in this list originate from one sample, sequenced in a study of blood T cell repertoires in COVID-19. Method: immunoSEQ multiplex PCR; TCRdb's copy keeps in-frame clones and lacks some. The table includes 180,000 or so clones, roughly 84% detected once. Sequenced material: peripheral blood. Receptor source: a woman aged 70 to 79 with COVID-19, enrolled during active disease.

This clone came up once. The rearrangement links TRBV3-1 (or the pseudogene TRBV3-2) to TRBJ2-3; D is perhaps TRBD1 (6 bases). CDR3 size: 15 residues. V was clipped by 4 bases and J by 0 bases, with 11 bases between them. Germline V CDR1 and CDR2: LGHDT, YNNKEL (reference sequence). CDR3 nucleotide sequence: TGTGCCAGCAGCCCCGGACAGACTAGCACAGATACGCAGTATTTT. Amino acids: CASSPGQTSTDTQYF.

The CDR3 sequence: CASSQGGSDYGYTF. The CDR3 bases are TGTGCCAGCAGCCAGGGGGGATCGGACTATGGCTACACCTTC. This chain joins TRBV3-1 (or the pseudogene TRBV3-2) and TRBJ1-2, with a weak D call TRBD1 (5 bases). CDR1 is LGHDT and CDR2 is YNNKEL in the germline V gene (reference sequence). Between the trimmed V and J ends, which lost 3 bases and 3 bases, there was a span of 11 bases. CDR3 length: 14 amino acids.

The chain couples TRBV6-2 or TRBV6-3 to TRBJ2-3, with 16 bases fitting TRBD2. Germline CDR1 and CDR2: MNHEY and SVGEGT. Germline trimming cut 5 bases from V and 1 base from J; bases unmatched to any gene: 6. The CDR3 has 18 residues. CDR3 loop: CASSPGTSGGARTDTQYF. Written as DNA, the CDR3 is TGTGCCAGCAGTCCGGGGACTAGCGGGGGGGCGCGCACAGATACGCAGTATTTT.

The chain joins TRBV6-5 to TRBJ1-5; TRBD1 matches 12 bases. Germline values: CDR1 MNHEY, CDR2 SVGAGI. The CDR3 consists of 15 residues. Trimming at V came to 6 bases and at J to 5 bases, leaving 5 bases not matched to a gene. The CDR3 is CASSTGTGGHQPQHF. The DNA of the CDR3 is TGTGCCAGCAGCACCGGGACAGGGGGCCATCAGCCCCAGCATTTT.

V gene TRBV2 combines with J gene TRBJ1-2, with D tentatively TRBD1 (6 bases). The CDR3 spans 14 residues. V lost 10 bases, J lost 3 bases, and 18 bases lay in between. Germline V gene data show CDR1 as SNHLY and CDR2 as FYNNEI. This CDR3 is CATRQDSHDYGYTF. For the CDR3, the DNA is TGTGCCACCCGACAGGATTCTCACGACTATGGCTACACCTTC.

The CDR3, as DNA: TGTGCCAGCAGCCAACTCGCGGGCGAAAAACTGTTTTTT. Its protein is CASSQLAGEKLFF. The chain uses TRBV3-1 (or the pseudogene TRBV3-2) and TRBJ1-4; D uncertain. The CDR3 is 13 residues long. Trimming left V 2 bases short and J 8 bases short, with 9 bases between. Germline V gene lookup returns CDR1 LGHDT and CDR2 YNNKEL (reference sequence).

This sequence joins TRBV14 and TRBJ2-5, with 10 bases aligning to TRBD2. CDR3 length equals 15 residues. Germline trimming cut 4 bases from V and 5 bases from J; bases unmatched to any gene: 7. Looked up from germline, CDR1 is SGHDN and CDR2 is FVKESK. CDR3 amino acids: CASSPLLAGVETQYF. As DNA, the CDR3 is TGTGCCAGCAGCCCCCTCCTAGCGGGAGTTGAGACCCAGTACTTC.

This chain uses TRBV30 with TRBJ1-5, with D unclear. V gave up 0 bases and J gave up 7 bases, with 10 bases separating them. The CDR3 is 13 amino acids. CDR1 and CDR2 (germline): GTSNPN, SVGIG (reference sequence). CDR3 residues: CAWSVSRGQPQHF. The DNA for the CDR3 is TGTGCCTGGAGTGTCAGCCGAGGACAGCCCCAGCATTTT.